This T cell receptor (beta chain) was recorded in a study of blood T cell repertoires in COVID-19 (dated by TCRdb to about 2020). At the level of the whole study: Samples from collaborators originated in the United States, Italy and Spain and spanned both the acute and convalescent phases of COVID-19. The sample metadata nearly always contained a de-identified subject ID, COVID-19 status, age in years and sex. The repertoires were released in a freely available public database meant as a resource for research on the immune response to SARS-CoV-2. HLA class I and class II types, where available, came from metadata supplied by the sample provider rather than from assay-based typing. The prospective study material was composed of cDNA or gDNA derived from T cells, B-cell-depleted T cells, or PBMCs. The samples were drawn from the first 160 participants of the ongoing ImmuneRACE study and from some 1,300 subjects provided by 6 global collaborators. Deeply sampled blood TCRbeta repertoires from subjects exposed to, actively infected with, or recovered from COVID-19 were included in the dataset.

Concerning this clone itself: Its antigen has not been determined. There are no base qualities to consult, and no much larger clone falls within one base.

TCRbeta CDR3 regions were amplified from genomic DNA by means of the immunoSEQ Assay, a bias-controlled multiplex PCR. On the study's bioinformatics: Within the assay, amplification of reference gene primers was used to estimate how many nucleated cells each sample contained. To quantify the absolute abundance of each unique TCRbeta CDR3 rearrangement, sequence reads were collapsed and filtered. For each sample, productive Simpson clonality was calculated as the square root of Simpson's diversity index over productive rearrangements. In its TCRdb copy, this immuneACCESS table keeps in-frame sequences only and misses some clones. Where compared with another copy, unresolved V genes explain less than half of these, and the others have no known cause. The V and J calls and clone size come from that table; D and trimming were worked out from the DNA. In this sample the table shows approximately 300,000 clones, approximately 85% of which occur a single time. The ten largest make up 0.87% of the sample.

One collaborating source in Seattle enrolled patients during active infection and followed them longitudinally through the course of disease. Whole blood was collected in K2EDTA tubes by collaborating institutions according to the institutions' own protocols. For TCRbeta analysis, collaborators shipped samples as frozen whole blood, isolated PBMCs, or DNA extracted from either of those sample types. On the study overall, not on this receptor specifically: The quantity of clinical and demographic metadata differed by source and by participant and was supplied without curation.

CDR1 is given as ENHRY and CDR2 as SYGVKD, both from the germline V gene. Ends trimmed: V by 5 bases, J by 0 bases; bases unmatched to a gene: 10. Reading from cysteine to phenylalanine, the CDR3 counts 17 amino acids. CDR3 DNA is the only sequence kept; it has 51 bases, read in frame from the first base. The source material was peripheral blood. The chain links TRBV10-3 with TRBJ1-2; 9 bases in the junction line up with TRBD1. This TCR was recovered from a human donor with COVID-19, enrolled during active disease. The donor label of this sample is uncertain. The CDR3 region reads CAISPTGTGSANYGYTF. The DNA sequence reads TGTGCCATCAGTCCGACCGGGACAGGGTCAGCTAACTATGGCTACACCTTC.